This is a list of T cell receptor beta chains from one sample in a study of T cells after yellow fever vaccination. TCRdb reprocessed the 5' RACE reads with MiXCR, giving one entry per CDR3 protein. The sample lists tens of thousands of distinct CDR3 sequences, approximately 7% occurring once. The sample consisted of CD8+ T cells sorted from PBMCs, taken around 45 days after the first yellow fever vaccination. The receptor source for this set is a man aged 18 to 30 who received the YFV17D yellow fever vaccine. CDR3s include the opening cysteine and the closing phenylalanine or tryptophan. D genes are given only for firm matches. Rows may omit the clone size; those that give it use once, few, many or a size class.

length: 13
D: .
size: .
V: TRBV6-6
J: TRBJ2-1
CDR3: CASSYEGYNEQFF
DNA: TGTGCCAGCAGTTACGAGGGGTACAATGAGCAGTTCTTC

length: 15
D: TRBD2
size: many
V: TRBV7-2
J: TRBJ2-3
CDR3: CASSSKRGGTDTQYF
DNA: TGTGCCAGCAGCTCTAAGCGGGGGGGAACAGATACGCAGTATTTT

length: 12
D: .
size: few
V: TRBV30
J: TRBJ1-6
CDR3: CAWSRVGSPLHF
DNA: TGTGCCTGGTCGAGGGTGGGTTCACCCCTCCACTTT

length: 13
D: .
size: few
V: TRBV30
J: TRBJ2-2
CDR3: CAWGHMRTGELFF
DNA: TGTGCCTGGGGCCACATGAGAACCGGGGAGCTGTTTTTT

length: 14
D: .
size: .
V: TRBV4-3
J: TRBJ2-1
CDR3: CASSHGTYRNEQFF
DNA: TGCGCCAGCAGCCACGGGACATACCGAAATGAGCAGTTCTTC

length: 13
D: .
size: once
V: TRBV20-1
J: TRBJ2-7
CDR3: CSANSGGLREQYF
DNA: TGCAGTGCTAATTCGGGGGGCCTACGGGAGCAGTACTTC

length: 12
D: TRBD2
size: many
V: TRBV5-1
J: TRBJ2-1
CDR3: CASSWGGSEQFF
DNA: TGCGCCAGCAGCTGGGGAGGGAGTGAGCAGTTCTTC

length: 15
D: .
size: many
V: TRBV12-3/TRBV12-4
J: TRBJ2-5
CDR3: CASSLWGTFEETQYF
DNA: TGTGCCAGCAGTTTATGGGGGACCTTTGAGGAGACCCAGTACTTC

length: 13
D: .
size: many
V: TRBV29-1
J: TRBJ2-4
CDR3: CSGRLRTENIQYF
DNA: TGCAGCGGTCGCCTCAGGACGGAAAACATTCAGTACTTC

length: 13
D: TRBD2
size: .
V: TRBV4-1
J: TRBJ2-1
CDR3: CASSQVSGGVRFF
DNA: TGCGCCAGCAGCCAAGTTAGCGGGGGGGTGCGGTTCTTC

length: 11
D: .
size: few
V: TRBV29-1
J: TRBJ1-2
CDR3: CSVAKEGGYTF
DNA: TGCAGCGTTGCGAAAGAGGGAGGCTACACCTTC

length: 14
D: .
size: .
V: TRBV25-1
J: TRBJ2-3
CDR3: CASSERLMGGTQYF
DNA: TGTGCCAGCAGTGAACGGCTGATGGGGGGTACGCAGTATTTT

length: 16
D: .
size: many
V: TRBV7-9
J: TRBJ2-3
CDR3: CASSLGRLTSTDTQYF
DNA: TGTGCCAGCAGCTTAGGCCGTCTGACTAGCACAGATACGCAGTATTTT

length: 14
D: .
size: many
V: TRBV9
J: TRBJ2-5
CDR3: CASSVAASPETQYF
DNA: TGTGCCAGCAGCGTAGCGGCTTCACCAGAGACCCAGTACTTC

length: 14
D: .
size: many
V: TRBV5-1
J: TRBJ2-1
CDR3: CASSLETPWDEQFF
DNA: TGCGCCAGCAGCTTGGAAACCCCTTGGGATGAGCAGTTCTTC

length: 16
D: .
size: few
V: TRBV27
J: TRBJ2-1
CDR3: CASSFLDSFSYNEQFF
DNA: TGTGCCAGCAGTTTTTTGGACAGTTTCTCCTACAATGAGCAGTTCTTC

length: 13
D: .
size: many
V: TRBV10-3
J: TRBJ2-2
CDR3: CAISDKDTGELFF
DNA: TGTGCCATCAGTGATAAAGACACCGGGGAGCTGTTTTTT

length: 14
D: .
size: many
V: TRBV7-9
J: TRBJ1-5
CDR3: CASSFGGDWQPQHF
DNA: TGTGCCAGCAGCTTCGGAGGGGACTGGCAGCCCCAGCATTTT

length: 11
D: .
size: few
V: TRBV12-3/TRBV12-4
J: TRBJ2-3
CDR3: CASSSFDTQYF
DNA: TGTGCCAGCAGTTCCTTCGATACGCAGTATTTT

length: 14
D: TRBD1
size: many
V: TRBV6-5
J: TRBJ2-3
CDR3: CASSYGTGGDTQYF
DNA: TGTGCCAGCAGTTACGGGACAGGGGGAGATACGCAGTATTTT

length: 19
D: .
size: many
V: TRBV3-1
J: TRBJ1-4
CDR3: CASSQYASGPGELNEKLFF
DNA: TGTGCCAGCAGCCAATACGCGTCCGGGCCCGGGGAGCTTAATGAAAAACTGTTTTTT

length: 15
D: .
size: few
V: TRBV12-3/TRBV12-4
J: TRBJ1-6
CDR3: CASSSSGLGNSPLHF
DNA: TGTGCCAGCAGTTCATCGGGGTTGGGTAATTCACCCCTCCACTTT

length: 16
D: TRBD1
size: many
V: TRBV10-3
J: TRBJ2-1
CDR3: CAISEIRQGAYNEQFF
DNA: TGTGCCATCAGTGAAATAAGACAGGGGGCCTACAATGAGCAGTTCTTC

length: 15
D: TRBD1
size: many
V: TRBV9
J: TRBJ1-3
CDR3: CASSAEGASGNTIYF
DNA: TGTGCCAGCAGCGCCGAGGGGGCCTCTGGAAACACCATATATTTT

length: 15
D: .
size: .
V: TRBV5-5
J: TRBJ1-1
CDR3: CASSTEGLPNTEAFF
DNA: TGTGCCAGCAGCACGGAAGGACTCCCGAACACTGAAGCTTTCTTT

length: 14
D: .
size: .
V: TRBV7-6
J: TRBJ2-2
CDR3: CASSLVPGTGELFF
DNA: TGTGCCAGCAGCTTAGTTCCGGGTACCGGGGAGCTGTTTTTT

length: 17
D: TRBD1
size: many
V: TRBV5-1
J: TRBJ1-2
CDR3: CASSPRDRASTDYGYTF
DNA: TGCGCCAGCAGCCCCCGGGACAGGGCTTCGACCGACTATGGCTACACCTTC

length: 18
D: TRBD2
size: many
V: TRBV20-1
J: TRBJ2-3
CDR3: CSARDSAWRRGGTDTQYF
DNA: TGCAGTGCTAGAGATTCTGCCTGGCGGCGGGGGGGCACAGATACGCAGTATTTT

length: 18
D: TRBD1
size: many
V: TRBV11-2
J: TRBJ1-4
CDR3: CASSLTSPGTGGDEKLFF
DNA: TGTGCCAGCAGCTTAACCTCCCCCGGGACAGGGGGCGATGAAAAACTGTTTTTT

length: 13
D: .
size: .
V: TRBV25-1
J: TRBJ1-6
CDR3: CASSVGVGSPLHF
DNA: TGTGCCAGCAGTGTGGGAGTTGGCTCACCCCTCCACTTT

length: 15
D: TRBD2
size: many
V: TRBV12-3/TRBV12-4
J: TRBJ2-1
CDR3: CASSLAASGSSEQFF
DNA: TGTGCCAGCAGTTTAGCCGCTAGCGGGTCCTCTGAGCAGTTCTTC

length: 14
D: .
size: .
V: TRBV24-1
J: TRBJ2-4
CDR3: CATSGGPSKNIQYF
DNA: TGTGCCACCAGTGGCGGACCTTCCAAAAACATTCAGTACTTC

length: 17
D: .
size: .
V: TRBV13
J: TRBJ2-3
CDR3: CASSWPSASGGTDTQYF
DNA: TGTGCCAGCAGCTGGCCATCGGCGAGCGGTGGCACAGATACGCAGTATTTT

length: 16
D: .
size: many
V: TRBV28
J: TRBJ2-7
CDR3: CASISRPRQGSYEQYF
DNA: TGTGCCAGCATAAGCCGCCCTCGGCAGGGTTCCTACGAGCAGTACTTC

length: 18
D: .
size: many
V: TRBV20-1
J: TRBJ1-5
CDR3: CSARGGVSMGDSNQPQHF
DNA: TGCAGTGCTAGGGGAGGAGTCTCCATGGGTGATAGCAATCAGCCCCAGCATTTT

length: 14
D: TRBD2
size: .
V: TRBV5-4
J: TRBJ2-3
CDR3: CASSFGTNADTQYF
DNA: TGTGCCAGCAGCTTCGGGACTAACGCGGATACGCAGTATTTT

length: 14
D: .
size: many
V: TRBV12-3/TRBV12-4
J: TRBJ2-7
CDR3: CASSLQDNVYEQYF
DNA: TGTGCCAGCAGTTTGCAGGACAATGTCTACGAGCAGTACTTC

length: 13
D: .
size: .
V: TRBV27
J: TRBJ1-2
CDR3: CASSLGAAYGYTF
DNA: TGTGCCAGCAGTTTAGGGGCGGCCTATGGCTACACCTTC

length: 13
D: TRBD1
size: .
V: TRBV19
J: TRBJ2-3
CDR3: CASAGGGTDTQYF
DNA: TGTGCCAGCGCAGGGGGCGGCACAGATACGCAGTATTTT

length: 18
D: .
size: .
V: TRBV5-1
J: TRBJ2-4
CDR3: CASSPGPIGGRGGNIQYF
DNA: TGCGCCAGCAGCCCCGGACCCATCGGGGGGCGAGGCGGAAACATTCAGTACTTC

length: 14
D: .
size: many
V: TRBV20-1
J: TRBJ1-1
CDR3: CSARDYGGNTEAFF
DNA: TGCAGTGCTAGAGATTATGGAGGGAACACTGAAGCTTTCTTT

length: 13
D: TRBD1
size: many
V: TRBV7-2
J: TRBJ2-7
CDR3: CASSSYRGNEQYF
DNA: TGTGCCAGCAGCTCTTACAGGGGCAACGAGCAGTACTTC

length: 12
D: TRBD1
size: many
V: TRBV27
J: TRBJ1-4
CDR3: CASRDRNEKLFF
DNA: TGTGCCAGCAGGGACAGGAATGAAAAACTGTTTTTT

length: 14
D: .
size: many
V: TRBV4-1
J: TRBJ2-2
CDR3: CASSYPLATGELFF
DNA: TGCGCCAGCAGCTACCCCCTAGCAACCGGGGAGCTGTTTTTT

length: 12
D: .
size: many
V: TRBV5-1
J: TRBJ2-3
CDR3: CASSLLRDTQYF
DNA: TGCGCCAGCAGCTTGTTGCGGGATACGCAGTATTTT

length: 14
D: .
size: many
V: TRBV12-3/TRBV12-4
J: TRBJ2-2
CDR3: CASSQGHRHGELFF
DNA: TGTGCCAGCAGTCAGGGACACAGGCACGGGGAGCTGTTTTTT

length: 14
D: .
size: many
V: TRBV5-1
J: TRBJ2-1
CDR3: CASSFRTAYNEQFF
DNA: TGCGCCAGCAGCTTTCGGACGGCCTACAATGAGCAGTTCTTC

length: 15
D: .
size: few
V: TRBV6-5
J: TRBJ2-5
CDR3: CASSNWAGNQETQYF
DNA: TGTGCCAGCAGTAACTGGGCCGGGAACCAAGAGACCCAGTACTTC

length: 16
D: .
size: .
V: TRBV3-1
J: TRBJ2-1
CDR3: CASSQRGDRRDNEQFF
DNA: TGTGCCAGCAGCCAACGGGGCGATCGGCGGGACAATGAGCAGTTCTTC

length: 16
D: .
size: many
V: TRBV7-2
J: TRBJ2-2
CDR3: CASSHYRPRRGGELFF
DNA: TGTGCCAGCAGCCATTACAGGCCAAGAAGGGGTGGGGAGCTGTTTTTT

length: 16
D: TRBD1
size: many
V: TRBV20-1
J: TRBJ2-5
CDR3: CSARETGGEHSETQYF
DNA: TGCAGTGCTAGGGAAACAGGGGGCGAGCATTCAGAGACCCAGTACTTC

length: 12
D: .
size: many
V: TRBV29-1
J: TRBJ2-5
CDR3: CSGGGTQETQYF
DNA: TGCAGCGGTGGGGGGACCCAAGAGACCCAGTACTTC

length: 15
D: TRBD2
size: many
V: TRBV6-5
J: TRBJ2-3
CDR3: CASSYIGGVSDTQYF
DNA: TGTGCCAGCAGTTACATCGGGGGGGTCTCAGATACGCAGTATTTT

length: 14
D: .
size: many
V: TRBV14
J: TRBJ1-2
CDR3: CASSQGNTGYGYTF
DNA: TGTGCCAGCAGCCAAGGGAACACGGGCTATGGCTACACCTTC

length: 17
D: TRBD1
size: few
V: TRBV7-9
J: TRBJ1-4
CDR3: CASSLVGTGAEGEKLFF
DNA: TGTGCCAGCAGCTTAGTCGGGACAGGGGCCGAGGGTGAAAAACTGTTTTTT